This TCR beta chain derives from a study of blood T cell repertoires in COVID-19. Seattle patient enrollment occurred during active infection, with longitudinal follow-up thereafter. The CDR3 totals 12 residues. The junction had 6 bases not matched to a gene; V was cut back by 10 bases and J by 4 bases. CDR1 and CDR2 from the germline V gene are SGHNT and YYREEE (reference sequence). Clones were sequenced by immunoSEQ multiplex PCR, and TCRdb holds only the in-frame ones, with some missing. The data show some 170,000 clones, with 75% to 90% seen just once and about 7% held by the top ten. The sample taken for sequencing was peripheral blood. The gene calls are TRBV5-4 and TRBJ2-3; 7 nucleotides agree with TRBD2. The clonotype comes from a middle-aged woman with COVID-19, enrolled during active disease. CDR3 sequence (DNA): TGTGCCGGGGGGGGTGATGCAGATACGCAGTATTTT. Residues: CAGGGDADTQYF.